This TCR beta chain originates from a study of cytomegalovirus exposure and HLA in healthy donors. The overall study: Later, an analysis reported that the 130 or so validation repertoires had used the same platform as the roughly 680 first-cohort repertoires. Overall study results and limits: Cytomegalovirus association was assigned to 150 to 200 TCR beta chains. It was confirmed in vitro that a few of the CMV-associated chains were specific for CMV antigens.

Of note for this clone: Its antigen is not known.

V shed 2 bases and J 5 bases; nucleotides not matched to a gene: 10. CDR1 and CDR2 (germline): SGHTS, YDEGEE. The CDR3 consists of 15 residues. Clones were read by immunoSEQ multiplex PCR, and TCRdb kept only the in-frame ones, dropping some. This sample yields about 160,000 clones, of which around 85% are seen a single time; 2% to 2.5% belongs to the top ten. V gene TRBV5-8 combines with J gene TRBJ2-7; 7 bases agree with TRBD1. The sequenced sample was PBMCs. This sequence originates from a man under 40 in good health and CMV-seropositive. DNA for the CDR3: TGTGCCAGCAGCTTCCCCTTTACAGGGGACGACGAGCAGTACTTC. Translation gives CASSFPFTGDDEQYF. Full variable domain (remainder filled in from reference TRBV5-8 and TRBJ2-7): EAGVTQSPTHLIKTRGQQATLRCSPISGHTSVYWYQQALGLGLQFLLWYDEGEERNRGNFPPRFSGRQFPNYSSELNVNALELEDSALYLCASSFPFTGDDEQYFGPGTRLTVT.